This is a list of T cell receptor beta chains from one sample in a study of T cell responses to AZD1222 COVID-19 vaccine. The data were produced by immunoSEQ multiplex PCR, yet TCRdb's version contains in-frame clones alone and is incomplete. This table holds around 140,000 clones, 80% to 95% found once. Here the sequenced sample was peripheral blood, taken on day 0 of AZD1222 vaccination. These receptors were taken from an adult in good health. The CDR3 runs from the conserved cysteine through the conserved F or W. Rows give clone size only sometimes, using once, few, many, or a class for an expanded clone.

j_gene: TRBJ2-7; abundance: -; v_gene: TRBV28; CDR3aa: CASRLPLSYEQYF
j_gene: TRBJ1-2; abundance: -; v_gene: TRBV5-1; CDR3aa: CASSPKDYGYTF
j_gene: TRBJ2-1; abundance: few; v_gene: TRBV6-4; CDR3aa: CASSDGAGGNNEQFF
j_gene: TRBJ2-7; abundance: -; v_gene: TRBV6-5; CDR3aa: CASSYSGGFGYEQYF
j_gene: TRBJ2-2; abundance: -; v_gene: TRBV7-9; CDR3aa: CASSSYDTGELFF
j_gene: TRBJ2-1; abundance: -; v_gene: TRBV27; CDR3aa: CASSLSPGVFYNEQFF
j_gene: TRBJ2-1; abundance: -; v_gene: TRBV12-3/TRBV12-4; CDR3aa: CASSTPSIEQFF
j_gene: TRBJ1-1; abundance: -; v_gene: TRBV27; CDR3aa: CASSWTGANTEAFF
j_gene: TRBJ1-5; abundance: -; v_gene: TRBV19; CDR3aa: CASSPLATVNQPQHF
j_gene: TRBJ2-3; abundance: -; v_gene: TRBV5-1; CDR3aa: CASSLEGGGDTDTQYF
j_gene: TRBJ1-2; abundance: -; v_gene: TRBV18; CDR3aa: CASSQSDRGLGYTF
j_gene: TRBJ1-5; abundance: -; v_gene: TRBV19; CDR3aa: CASSIFDRNQPQHF
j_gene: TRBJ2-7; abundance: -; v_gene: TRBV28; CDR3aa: CASSPFSGSRTYEQYF
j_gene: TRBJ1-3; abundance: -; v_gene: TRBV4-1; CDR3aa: CAGSGGSSGNTIYF
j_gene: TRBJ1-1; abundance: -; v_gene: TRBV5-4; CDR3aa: CASSAADRGLLQDNTEAFF
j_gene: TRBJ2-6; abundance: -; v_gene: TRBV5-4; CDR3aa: CASSPPSSGANVLTF
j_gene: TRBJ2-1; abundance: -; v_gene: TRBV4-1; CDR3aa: CASSLLGQSYNEQFF
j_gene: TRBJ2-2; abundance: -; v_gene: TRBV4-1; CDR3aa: CASSQVFVGGLNTGELFF